A single T cell receptor beta chain is shown here with its context. Its recognized antigen is unknown. Base qualities were left out, and no much larger clone turns up one base away. The data stem from a study of blood T cell repertoires in COVID-19 (dated by TCRdb to the early 2020s). Notes on the research overall: Samples covering the acute and convalescent phases of COVID-19 were provided by collaborators in the United States, Italy and Spain. The material from the prospective study consisted of cDNA or gDNA derived from T cells, B-cell-depleted T cells, or PBMCs. Subjects who had been exposed to COVID-19, were actively infected with it, or had recovered from it provided the deeply sampled blood TCRbeta repertoires that made up the dataset. The repertoires were made available in a free public database intended to serve as a resource for research on the immune response to SARS-CoV-2. Samples came from the ongoing ImmuneRACE study (first 160 participants) plus 1,254 subjects from 6 global collaborators. The sample metadata nearly always contained a de-identified subject ID, COVID-19 status, age in years and sex. Where HLA class I and class II types were available, the types were taken from metadata supplied by the sample provider, not from assay-based typing.

What the study reported, not specific to this receptor: Clinical and demographic metadata were provided uncurated, with the amount varying by source and participant.

TCRbeta CDR3 regions were amplified from genomic DNA by means of the immunoSEQ Assay, a bias-controlled multiplex PCR. In the original analysis: Nucleated cell counts per sample were estimated from amplification of reference gene primers within the assay. Sequence reads were collapsed and filtered to measure the absolute abundance of every unique TCRbeta CDR3 rearrangement. For each sample, productive Simpson clonality was calculated as the square root of Simpson's diversity index across productive rearrangements. Imported from immuneACCESS, the table was reduced by TCRdb to in-frame sequences with V and J called. These copies leave out some clones; in studies compared against another copy, an unresolved V gene accounts for under half, and the cause of the remainder is not known. From that table come the V and J calls and clone size; the DNA was used to work out D and trimming. Counted in this sample were fewer than 60,000 clones; 93% of them appeared once. The ten largest clones capture about 1% of the sample.

The CDR3 contains 14 residues, cysteine and phenylalanine counted. Only the CDR3 DNA stays, 42 bases, in frame from base 1. The V end loses 6 bases and the J end loses 5 bases, and a stretch of 17 bases separates them. Via the germline V gene, CDR1 is SGHRS and CDR2 YFSETQ. One collaborating source in Seattle enrolled patients during active infection and followed them longitudinally through the course of disease. Whole blood was collected in K2EDTA tubes by collaborating institutions according to the institutions' own protocols. For TCRbeta analysis, collaborators shipped samples in one of three forms: frozen whole blood, isolated PBMCs, or DNA extracted from either of those sample types.

This TCR was sampled from a man aged 55 to 69 with COVID-19, enrolled during active disease. The chain couples TRBV5-1 to TRBJ1-1, and perhaps TRBD1 as D gene, on 5 matching bases. Sequencing was performed on peripheral blood. The CDR3 has the sequence CASNFGGTRTEAFF. The sequenced DNA is TGCGCCAGCAACTTCGGGGGGACGAGGACTGAAGCTTTCTTT.